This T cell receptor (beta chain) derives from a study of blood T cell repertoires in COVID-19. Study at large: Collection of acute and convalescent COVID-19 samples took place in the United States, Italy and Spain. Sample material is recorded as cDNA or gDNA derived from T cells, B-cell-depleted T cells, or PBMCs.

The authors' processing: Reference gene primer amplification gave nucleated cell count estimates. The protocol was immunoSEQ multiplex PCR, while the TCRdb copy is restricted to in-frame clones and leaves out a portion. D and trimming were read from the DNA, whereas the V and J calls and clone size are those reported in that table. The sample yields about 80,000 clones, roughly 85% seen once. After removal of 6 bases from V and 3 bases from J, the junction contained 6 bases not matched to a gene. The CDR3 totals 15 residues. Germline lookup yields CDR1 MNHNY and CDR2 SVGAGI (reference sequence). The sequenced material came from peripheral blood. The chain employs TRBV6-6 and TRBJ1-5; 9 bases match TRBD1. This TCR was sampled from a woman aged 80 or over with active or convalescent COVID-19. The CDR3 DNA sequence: TGTGCCAGCAGGGGTGGGACAGGGCTCAATCAGCCCCAGCATTTT. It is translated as CASRGGTGLNQPQHF.